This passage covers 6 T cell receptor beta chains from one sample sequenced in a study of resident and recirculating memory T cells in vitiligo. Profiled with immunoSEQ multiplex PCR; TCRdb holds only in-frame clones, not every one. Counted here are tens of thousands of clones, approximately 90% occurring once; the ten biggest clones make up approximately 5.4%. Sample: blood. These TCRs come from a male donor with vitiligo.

The CDR3 loop is CASSGKTGVNTEAFF. The CDR3 DNA reads as TGTGCCAGCAGCGGAAAGACAGGGGTGAACACTGAAGCTTTCTTT. The rearrangement uses TRBV9 and TRBJ1-1; TRBD1 aligns across 8 bases. CDR3 length equals 15 residues. Germline CDR1 and CDR2: SGDLS and YYNGEE. J was trimmed by 0 bases and V by 3 bases; bases with no gene match: 4.

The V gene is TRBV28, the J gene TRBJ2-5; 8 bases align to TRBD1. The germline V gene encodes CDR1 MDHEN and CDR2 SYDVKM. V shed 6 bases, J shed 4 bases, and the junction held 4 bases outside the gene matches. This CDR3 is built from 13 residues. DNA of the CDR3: TGTGCCAGCAGCGGACAGGGACGAGAGACCCAGTACTTC. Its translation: CASSGQGRETQYF.

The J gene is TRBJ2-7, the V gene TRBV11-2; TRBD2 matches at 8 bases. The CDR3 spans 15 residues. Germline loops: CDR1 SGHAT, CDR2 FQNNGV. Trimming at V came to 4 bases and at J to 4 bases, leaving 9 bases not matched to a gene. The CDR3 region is CASSSSGGGVYEQYF. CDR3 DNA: TGTGCCAGCAGCTCCTCCGGGGGGGGAGTATACGAGCAGTACTTC.

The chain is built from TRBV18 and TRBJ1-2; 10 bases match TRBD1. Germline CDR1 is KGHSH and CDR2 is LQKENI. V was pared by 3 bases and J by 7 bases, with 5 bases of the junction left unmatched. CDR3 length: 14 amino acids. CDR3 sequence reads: CASSPRQGASGYTF. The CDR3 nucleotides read TGTGCCAGCTCACCCCGACAGGGGGCAAGTGGCTACACCTTC.

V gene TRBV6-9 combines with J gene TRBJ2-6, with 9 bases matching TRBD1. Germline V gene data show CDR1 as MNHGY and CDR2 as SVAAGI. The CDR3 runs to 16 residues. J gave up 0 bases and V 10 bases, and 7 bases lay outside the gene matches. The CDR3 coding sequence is TGTGCCATGCCGGGACAGGGCCCCTCTGGGGCCAACGTCCTGACTTTC. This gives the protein CAMPGQGPSGANVLTF.

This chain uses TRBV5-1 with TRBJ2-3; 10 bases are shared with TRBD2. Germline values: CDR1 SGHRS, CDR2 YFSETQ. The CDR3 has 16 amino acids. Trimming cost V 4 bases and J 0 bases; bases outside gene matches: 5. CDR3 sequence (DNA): TGCGCCAGCAGCCCGGGACTAGCGCAGAGCACAGATACGCAGTATTTT. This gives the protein CASSPGLAQSTDTQYF.